The 29 T cell receptor beta chains below all came from one sample that was sequenced in a study of blood T cell repertoires in COVID-19. Repertoires were generated with immunoSEQ multiplex PCR, while TCRdb's copy carries only in-frame clones and drops some. The sample holds 150,000 to 200,000 clones; about 85% are singletons and the top ten take roughly 18%. Sequenced material: peripheral blood. The receptor set was obtained from a person aged 65 to 85 with COVID-19, enrolled during active disease.

This chain links TRBV6-6 with TRBJ2-1; TRBD1 aligns across 8 bases. With V trimmed by 6 bases and J by 10 bases, 8 bases remained unmatched. CDR3 size: 13 residues. The germline gives CDR1 MNHNY, CDR2 SVGAGI (reference sequence). This CDR3 is CASSSRQGREQFF. The CDR3 DNA reads as TGTGCCAGCAGCTCTAGACAGGGGAGGGAGCAGTTCTTC.

This clone was recorded at least ten times. The sample carries other DNA sequences with the same CDR3. The J gene is TRBJ1-6, the V gene TRBV27; 10 positions match TRBD1. CDR3 length: 14 amino acids. J gave up 10 bases and V 4 bases, and 4 bases lay outside the gene matches. Germline V gives CDR1 MNHEY, CDR2 SMNVEV (reference sequence). The CDR3 spells CASSSDRGVSPLHF. DNA of the CDR3: TGTGCCAGCAGTTCGGACAGGGGGGTATCACCCCTCCACTTT.

V gene TRBV4-2 combines with J gene TRBJ2-3; D unclear. CDR3 length: 16 residues. V gave up 0 bases and J gave up 2 bases, with 12 bases separating them. The germline V gene has CDR1 LGHNA and CDR2 YNFKEQ. The CDR3 DNA reads TGTGCCAGCAGCCAAGATCCCACGGGTCTCACAGATACGCAGTATTTT. Its translation: CASSQDPTGLTDTQYF.

The J gene is TRBJ1-2, the V gene TRBV28, with D maybe TRBD1 (5 bases). The CDR3 spans 14 residues. Germline V gives CDR1 MDHEN, CDR2 SYDVKM. The CDR3, as DNA: TGTGCTGCCGGGCGGGGGACTCCACTATCTGGCTACACCTTC. This sequence encodes CAAGRGTPLSGYTF.

The rearrangement uses TRBV5-1 and TRBJ1-2, with 7 bases matching TRBD1. Germline V CDR1 and CDR2: SGHRS, YFSETQ. V dropped 6 bases and J dropped 2; count of bases not matched to a gene: 7. This CDR3 is 14 amino acids long. The CDR3 loop reads CASKRSGQNYGYTF. The DNA of the CDR3 is TGCGCCAGCAAACGCTCGGGACAGAACTATGGCTACACCTTC.

The rearrangement uses TRBV7-2 and TRBJ1-1, with D perhaps matching TRBD1 (5 bases). The V and J ends lost 4 bases and 2 bases respectively, with 8 bases between them. The CDR3 is made up of 13 amino acids. Per the germline V gene, CDR1 is SGHTA and CDR2 is FQGNSA. CDR3: CASSWDYNTEAFF. The CDR3 region has the DNA TGTGCCAGCAGCTGGGACTATAACACTGAAGCTTTCTTT.

J is TRBJ2-5 and V is TRBV5-1; possibly TRBD1 for D (6 bases). V was cut by 4 bases and J by 7 bases, with 14 bases left in between. Germline V CDR1 and CDR2: SGHRS, YFSETQ. The length of the CDR3 is 13 residues. CDR3 coding DNA: TGCGCCAGCAGCCTTAGGGGGATAGGGACCCAGTACTTC. This encodes CASSLRGIGTQYF.

The sample holds one count of this clone. The chain is built from TRBV10-3 and TRBJ1-4; 7 bases line up with TRBD1. The germline V gene has CDR1 ENHRY and CDR2 SYGVKD. The CDR3 consists of 14 residues. J gave up 6 bases and V 4 bases, and 5 bases lay outside the gene matches. CDR3 DNA sequence: TGTGCCATCAGTGCCGCGGGACAGCATGAAAAACTGTTTTTT. Protein sequence: CAISAAGQHEKLFF.

This chain links TRBV7-2 with TRBJ2-7, with TRBD2 matching 10 bases. V was clipped by 1 base and J by 13 bases; unmatched bases: 7. The V gene's germline CDR1 is SGHTA and CDR2 FQGNSA. The CDR3 consists of 13 residues. The CDR3 spells CASSLGASGSQYF. Here the CDR3 DNA reads TGTGCCAGCAGCTTAGGGGCTAGCGGGAGCCAATACTTC.

J is TRBJ2-7 and V is TRBV4-1; 7 bases map to TRBD1. Trimming removed 3 bases from V and 2 bases from J; junction bases left unmatched: 1. The CDR3 runs to 13 residues. The germline CDR1 and CDR2 sequences are MGHRA and YSYEKL. CDR3 sequence: CASSQQGAYEQYF. The CDR3 DNA reads as TGCGCCAGCAGCCAGCAGGGGGCCTACGAGCAGTACTTC.

The V call is TRBV16, the J call TRBJ1-6; D is unresolved. The V gene lost 4 bases and the J gene lost 0 bases, with 4 bases spanning the gap. This CDR3 spans 14 amino acids. The germline V gene encodes CDR1 KGHSY and CDR2 FQNENV. The CDR3 here is CASSLNSYNSPLHF. In DNA, the CDR3 is TGTGCCAGCAGCCTTAACTCCTATAATTCACCCCTCCACTTT. Full variable domain (rest looked up from reference TRBV16 and TRBJ1-6): GEEVAQTPKHLVRGEGQKAKLYCAPIKGHSYVFWYQQVLKNEFKFLISFQNENVFDETGMPKERFSAKCLPNSPCSLEIQATKLEDSAVYFCASSLNSYNSPLHFGNGTRLTVT.

The chain recombines TRBV6-2 or TRBV6-3 with TRBJ2-2; TRBD1 matches at 7 bases. V shed 6 bases and J 0 bases; nucleotides not matched to a gene: 13. This CDR3 is 18 amino acids long. Per the germline V gene, CDR1 is MNHEY and CDR2 is SVGEGT. CDR3 sequence: CASSHPARGPANTGELFF. CDR3 DNA: TGTGCCAGCAGCCACCCGGCGAGGGGGCCTGCGAACACCGGGGAGCTGTTTTTT.

The V and J genes are TRBV7-8 and TRBJ2-7; TRBD2 matches at 9 bases. V gave up 5 bases and J gave up 7 bases; unmatched junction bases: 21. The CDR3 loop spans 18 amino acids. Germline values: CDR1 SGHVS, CDR2 FQNEAQ. In nucleotides, the CDR3 is TGTGCCAGCAGCCTTACGACCCTTACTCGCGGGGGGGCGGGTGAGCAGTACTTC. Protein: CASSLTTLTRGGAGEQYF.

The gene calls are TRBV28 and TRBJ1-3; TRBD1 matches 9 bases. The germline V gene has CDR1 MDHEN and CDR2 SYDVKM. The length of the CDR3 is 16 residues. The junction had 8 bases not matched to a gene; V was cut back by 6 bases and J by 2 bases. For the CDR3, the DNA is TGTGCCAGCAGCATAGGGGGACAGGGAACTGGAAACACCATATATTTT. Translating it yields CASSIGGQGTGNTIYF.

The rearrangement links TRBV28 to TRBJ1-5, with D unclear. In germline, CDR1 is MDHEN, CDR2 SYDVKM. Trimming removed 5 bases from V and 11 bases from J, with 16 bases in between. The CDR3 has 13 residues. CDR3 sequence reads: CASSPPGLGAQHF. The CDR3 coding sequence is TGTGCCAGCAGTCCCCCAGGACTGGGCGCCCAGCATTTT. The full variable domain, in which reference TRBV28 and TRBJ1-5 provide the parts outside the CDR3, is DVKVTQSSRYLVKRTGEKVFLECVQDMDHENMFWYRQDPGLGLRLIYFSYDVKMKEKGDIPEGYSVSREKKERFSLILESASTNQTSMYLCASSPPGLGAQHFGDGTRLSIL.

This clone was detected a few times. The chain combines TRBV7-3 with TRBJ1-5, with TRBD1 matching 7 bases. V was clipped by 5 bases and J by 4 bases; unmatched bases: 5. This CDR3 is 14 amino acids long. Per germline, CDR1 SGHTA and CDR2 FQGTGA. The CDR3 DNA reads as TGTGCCAGCAGCCCGAACAGGGGAAATCAGCCCCAGCATTTT. It is translated as CASSPNRGNQPQHF.

The chain links TRBV5-1 to TRBJ2-7, with 9 bases that match TRBD1. V shed 7 bases and J 3 bases; nucleotides not matched to a gene: 8. The CDR3 totals 14 residues. Looked up from germline, CDR1 is SGHRS and CDR2 is YFSETQ. Here the CDR3 DNA reads TGCGCCAGCTCTGGCAGGACAGGGGTCTACGAGCAGTACTTC. As protein: CASSGRTGVYEQYF.

The gene calls are TRBV12-3 or TRBV12-4 and TRBJ1-2; TRBD1 is a possible D gene (5 bases). Deletions cut 6 bases from V and 8 bases from J, with 13 bases between. CDR3 size: 12 residues. The CDR3 coding sequence is TGTGCCAGCAGGAAAAGGGGTGGCGGCTACACCTTC. This gives the protein CASRKRGGGYTF.

V and J are TRBV13 and TRBJ1-1, with no clear D. The CDR3 is 11 amino acids. The germline gives CDR1 PRHDT, CDR2 FYEKMQ (reference sequence). Between the trimmed V and J ends, which lost 5 bases and 8 bases, there was a span of 9 bases. The CDR3 DNA follows: TGTGCCAGCAGCCTCCCCGGGGAAGCTTTCTTT. Translated: CASSLPGEAFF.

The V gene is TRBV9, the J gene TRBJ1-1, with D maybe TRBD1 (5 bases). This CDR3 is 15 amino acids long. Germline-derived CDR1 and CDR2 are SGDLS and YYNGEE. V gave up 5 bases and J gave up 4 bases, with 18 bases separating them. CDR3 residues: CASSPHLGVGTEAFF. CDR3 nucleotides: TGTGCCAGCAGTCCTCACTTAGGGGTGGGCACTGAAGCTTTCTTT.

V is TRBV5-8 and J is TRBJ2-3, with D perhaps matching TRBD1 (6 bases). Trimming removed 4 bases from V and 2 bases from J, with 14 bases in between. The CDR3 is 15 amino acids. Germline assignment: CDR1 SGHTS and CDR2 YDEGEE. For the CDR3, the DNA is TGTGCCAGCAGCCGGAATGGACAGAACACAGATACGCAGTATTTT. This translates into CASSRNGQNTDTQYF.

The chain combines TRBV27 with TRBJ1-1; D perhaps matches TRBD1 (5 bases). V lost 3 bases, J lost 5 bases, and 13 bases lay in between. The CDR3 length is 14 residues. CDR1 is MNHEY, CDR2 SMNVEV, per germline (reference sequence). The CDR3: CASSLRGRRTEAFF. CDR3 nucleotides: TGTGCCAGCAGTTTGCGGGGGAGGAGGACTGAAGCTTTCTTT.

The chain joins TRBV7-9 to TRBJ2-2, with D perhaps TRBD1 (5 bases). Deletions cut 5 bases from V and 2 bases from J, with 18 bases between. CDR3 length equals 17 residues. CDR1 is SEHNR and CDR2 is FQNEAQ in the germline V gene (reference sequence). CDR3 protein: CASSRAETEINTGELFF. The CDR3 nucleotides read TGTGCCAGCAGCCGAGCAGAGACAGAGATCAACACCGGGGAGCTGTTTTTT.

The CDR3 protein is CASSQRTGAGAYEQYF. The CDR3 DNA reads as TGTGCCAGCAGCCAAAGGACCGGAGCGGGGGCCTACGAGCAGTACTTC. The chain carries TRBV3-1 (or the pseudogene TRBV3-2) and TRBJ2-7, with 8 nucleotides matching TRBD2. This CDR3 region has 16 residues. CDR1 is LGHDT and CDR2 is YNNKEL in the germline V gene (reference sequence). Trimming at V came to 2 bases and at J to 2 bases, leaving 8 bases not matched to a gene.

This chain connects TRBV5-1 to TRBJ2-5; D not certain. This CDR3 region has 13 residues. The ends were cut back, 0 bases at V and 4 bases at J, with 7 bases in the middle. The V gene's germline CDR1 is SGHRS and CDR2 YFSETQ. The CDR3 DNA reads as TGCGCCAGCAGCTTGGAATCCCGAGAGACCCAGTACTTC. As protein: CASSLESRETQYF.

The chain combines TRBV5-4 with TRBJ2-7; 9 nucleotides line up with TRBD2. The V gene's germline CDR1 is SGHNT and CDR2 YYREEE (reference sequence). J was trimmed by 3 bases and V by 2 bases; bases with no gene match: 6. This CDR3 comprises 15 residues. This chain's CDR3 is CASSFGAGGYYEQYF. CDR3 nucleotides: TGTGCCAGCAGCTTTGGAGCGGGGGGCTACTACGAGCAGTACTTC.

The J gene is TRBJ1-1, the V gene TRBV6-6; D call uncertain. V lost 3 bases and J 1 base, leaving 12 bases between the germline ends. The germline V gene encodes CDR1 MNHNY and CDR2 SVGAGI (reference sequence). The CDR3 totals 15 residues. The CDR3 sequence is CASSYTRGPNTEAFF. CDR3 coding DNA: TGTGCCAGCAGTTATACAAGAGGCCCGAACACTGAAGCTTTCTTT.

V gene TRBV3-1 (or the pseudogene TRBV3-2) combines with J gene TRBJ2-1; 11 nucleotides line up with TRBD2. Germline V lookup: CDR1 LGHDT, CDR2 YNNKEL (reference sequence). This CDR3 comprises 15 residues. V was pared by 2 bases and J by 9 bases, with 6 bases of the junction left unmatched. CDR3 amino acids: CASSQLAGGVIEQFF. CDR3 DNA: TGTGCCAGCAGCCAACTAGCGGGAGGCGTGATTGAGCAGTTCTTC.

The V call is TRBV4-3, the J call TRBJ2-1; 7 bases align to TRBD2. V shed 3 bases and J 2 bases; nucleotides not matched to a gene: 4. This CDR3 is built from 15 residues. Germline V lookup: CDR1 LGHNA, CDR2 YSLEER. CDR3 sequence (DNA): TGCGCCAGCAGCCAGGGAGGGTCTCCCTACAATGAGCAGTTCTTC. Translation: CASSQGGSPYNEQFF.